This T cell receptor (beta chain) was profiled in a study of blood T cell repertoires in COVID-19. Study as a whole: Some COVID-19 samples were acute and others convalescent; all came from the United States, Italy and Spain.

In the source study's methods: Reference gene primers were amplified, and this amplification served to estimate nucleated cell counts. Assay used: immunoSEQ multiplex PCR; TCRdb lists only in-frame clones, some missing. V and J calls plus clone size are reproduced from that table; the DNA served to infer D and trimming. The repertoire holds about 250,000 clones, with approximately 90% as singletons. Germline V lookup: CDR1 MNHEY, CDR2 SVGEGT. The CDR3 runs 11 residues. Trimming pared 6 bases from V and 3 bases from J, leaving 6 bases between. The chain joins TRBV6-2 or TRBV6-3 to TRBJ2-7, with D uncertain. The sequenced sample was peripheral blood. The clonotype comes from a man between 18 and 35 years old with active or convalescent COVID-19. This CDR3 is CASSRDYEQYF. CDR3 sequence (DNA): TGTGCCAGCAGCCGAGACTACGAGCAGTACTTC.